The clone carrying this T cell receptor beta chain turned up a few times. The antigen remains unidentified. The germline V gene encodes CDR1 MNHEY and CDR2 SVGAGI. This CDR3 comprises 14 residues. Trimming cost V 8 bases and J 3 bases; bases outside gene matches: 5. This specimen comes from a study of beta chain features in type 1 diabetes. Staining for CD45RO/CCR7/CD25/CD127/CD95/CD27 allowed sorting of CD4+ naive, central memory, regulatory and stem cell-like memory cells. Every isolated RNA sample was fully reverse transcribed, so sequencing captured expressed TCRB transcripts. Measured with immunoSEQ multiplex PCR; TCRdb has only the in-frame clones, and not every one. Counted here are 95,000 to 150,000 clones, around 15% occurring once; the ten biggest clones make up about 2.1%. Notes on the study in general: A potential PCR bias toward shorter templates would be equal in patient and control samples. Shortening of TCRB CDR3s, moderate but significant, appeared in all four CD4+ subsets of Type 1 diabetes patients.

The sequenced sample consisted of central memory CD4+ T cells from blood. This TCR was recovered from a man younger than 45 with type 1 diabetes. The rearrangement links TRBV6-5 to TRBJ2-1; 9 bases fit TRBD2. CDR3 DNA: TGTGCCAGCGAGAGAGCGGGGGGCTACAATGAGCAGTTCTTC. This sequence encodes CASERAGGYNEQFF.